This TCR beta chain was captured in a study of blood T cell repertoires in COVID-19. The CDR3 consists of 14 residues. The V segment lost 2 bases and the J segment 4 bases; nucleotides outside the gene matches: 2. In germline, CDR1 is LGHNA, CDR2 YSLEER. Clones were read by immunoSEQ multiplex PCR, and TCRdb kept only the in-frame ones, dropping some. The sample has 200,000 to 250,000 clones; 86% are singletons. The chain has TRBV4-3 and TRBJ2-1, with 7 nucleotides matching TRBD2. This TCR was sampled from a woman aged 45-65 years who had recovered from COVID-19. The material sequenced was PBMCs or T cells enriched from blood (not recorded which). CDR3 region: CASSQTSEYNEQFF. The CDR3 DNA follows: TGCGCCAGCAGCCAAACTAGCGAGTACAATGAGCAGTTCTTC.